Listed below are T cell receptor beta chains from one sample, sequenced in a study of response to subunit inactivated influenza vaccine. Each CDR3 protein is one row after TCRdb ran MiXCR on the RT-PCR reads. The sample lists around 320,000 distinct CDR3 sequences, around 22% seen once, with around 10% in the top ten. This sample comprised PBMCs from blood, obtained about 20 months after vaccination. Receptor source: a man in his fifties or sixties who received an inactivated influenza vaccine. The CDR3 runs from the conserved cysteine through the conserved F or W.

TRBV29-1	TRBJ1-2	CSVDERARRYGYTF
TRBV7-2	TRBJ1-2	CASSRQGPYGYTF
TRBV24-1	TRBJ2-7	CATSDPGTGEYEQYF
TRBV7-2	TRBJ2-1	CASSWSGEQFF
TRBV20-1	TRBJ2-7	CSARWDRPYEQYF
TRBV12-3/TRBV12-4	TRBJ1-2	CASSHLNRVRPYGYTF
TRBV10-2	TRBJ2-7	CASSTTGGASYEQYF
TRBV5-4	TRBJ1-4	CASSWTGQGDEKLFF
TRBV2	TRBJ1-1	CASSGMGGITEAFF
TRBV3-1	TRBJ1-1	CASSQDGGVSEAFF
TRBV6-1	TRBJ2-1	CASRRDRGERGGREYEQFF
TRBV29-1	TRBJ1-1	CSVDSSDSYTEAFF
TRBV6-2/TRBV6-3	TRBJ1-2	CASSIRQGDGYTF
TRBV5-1	TRBJ2-7	CASSFEGATYEQYF